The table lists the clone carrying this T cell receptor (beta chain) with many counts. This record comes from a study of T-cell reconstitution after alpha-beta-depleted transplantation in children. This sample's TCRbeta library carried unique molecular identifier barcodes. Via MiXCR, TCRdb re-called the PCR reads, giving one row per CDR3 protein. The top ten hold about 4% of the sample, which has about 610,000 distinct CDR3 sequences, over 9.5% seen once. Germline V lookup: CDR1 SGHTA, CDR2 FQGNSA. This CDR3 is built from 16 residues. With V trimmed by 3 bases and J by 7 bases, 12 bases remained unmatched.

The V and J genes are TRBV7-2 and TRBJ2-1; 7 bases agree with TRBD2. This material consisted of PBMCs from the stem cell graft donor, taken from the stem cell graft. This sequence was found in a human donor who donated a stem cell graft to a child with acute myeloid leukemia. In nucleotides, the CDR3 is TGTGCCAGCAGCTTCCTACCAGGACTAGTGAATAATGAGCAGTTCTTC. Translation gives CASSFLPGLVNNEQFF.